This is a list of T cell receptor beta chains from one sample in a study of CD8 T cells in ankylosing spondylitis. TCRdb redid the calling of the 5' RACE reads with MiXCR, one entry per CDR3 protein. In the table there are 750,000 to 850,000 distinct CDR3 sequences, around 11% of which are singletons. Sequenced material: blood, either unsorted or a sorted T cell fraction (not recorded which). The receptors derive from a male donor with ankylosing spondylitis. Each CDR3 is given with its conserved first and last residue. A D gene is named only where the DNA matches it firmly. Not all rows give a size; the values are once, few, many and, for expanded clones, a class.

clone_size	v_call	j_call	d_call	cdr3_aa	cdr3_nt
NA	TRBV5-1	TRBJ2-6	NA	CASSFGRAGANVLTF	TGCGCCAGCAGCTTTGGGCGTGCCGGGGCCAACGTCCTGACTTTC
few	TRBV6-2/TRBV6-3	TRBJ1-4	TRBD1	CASSPGTGATNEKLFF	TGTGCCAGCAGCCCAGGGACAGGGGCGACAAATGAAAAACTGTTTTTT
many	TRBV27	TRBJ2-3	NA	CASSFWGPGDTQYF	TGTGCCAGCAGTTTTTGGGGGCCGGGAGATACGCAGTATTTT
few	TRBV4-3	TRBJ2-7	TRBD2	CASSQLLADTYEQYF	TGCGCCAGCAGCCAGTTACTAGCGGATACCTACGAGCAGTACTTC
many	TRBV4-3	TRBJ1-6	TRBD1	CASSRIQGAVFGSPLHF	TGCGCCAGCAGCCGCATACAGGGGGCGGTGTTTGGTTCACCCCTCCACTTT
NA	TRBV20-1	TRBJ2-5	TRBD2	CSAREVSGTTRAETQYF	TGCAGTGCTAGAGAGGTGTCGGGGACTACCCGGGCCGAGACCCAGTACTTC
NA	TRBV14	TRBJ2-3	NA	CASSQGVRDTQYF	TGTGCCAGCAGCCAAGGGGTCCGGGATACGCAGTATTTT
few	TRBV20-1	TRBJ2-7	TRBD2	CSASERGPTYEQYF	TGCAGTGCTAGCGAGCGGGGGCCAACCTACGAGCAGTACTTC
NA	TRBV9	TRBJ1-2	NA	CASSGNREVAEGYTF	TGTGCCAGCAGCGGAAACAGGGAGGTAGCGGAGGGCTACACCTTC
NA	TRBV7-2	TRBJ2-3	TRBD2	CASGAGRTDTQYF	TGTGCCAGCGGAGCGGGGCGCACAGATACGCAGTATTTT
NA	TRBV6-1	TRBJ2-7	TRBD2	CASSQGTRGRNEQYF	TGTGCCAGCAGTCAAGGGACTAGAGGGAGAAACGAGCAGTACTTC
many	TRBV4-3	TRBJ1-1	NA	CASSQGGTHTEAFF	TGCGCCAGCAGCCAAGGAGGGACCCACACTGAAGCTTTCTTT
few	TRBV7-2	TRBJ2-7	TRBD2	CASSRAGTRRRNEQYF	TGTGCCAGCAGCAGAGCCGGGACTAGGAGAAGGAACGAGCAGTACTTC
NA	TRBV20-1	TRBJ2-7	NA	CSARASATYEQYF	TGCAGTGCTAGAGCTAGCGCAACCTACGAGCAGTACTTC
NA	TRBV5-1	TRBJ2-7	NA	CASSLGQGLHEQYF	TGCGCCAGCAGCTTGGGACAGGGACTGCACGAGCAGTACTTC
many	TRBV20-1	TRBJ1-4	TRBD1	CSARWGQGVEKLFF	TGCAGTGCTAGATGGGGTCAGGGGGTCGAAAAACTGTTTTTT
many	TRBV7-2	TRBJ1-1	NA	CASSFQGTDTEAFF	TGTGCCAGCAGCTTCCAGGGAACGGACACTGAAGCTTTCTTT
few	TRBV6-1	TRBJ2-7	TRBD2	CASSVLAGDTYEQYF	TGTGCCAGCAGCGTACTAGCGGGGGACACCTACGAGCAGTACTTC
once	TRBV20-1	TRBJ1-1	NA	CSAGDRRLNTEAFF	TGCAGTGCTGGAGATCGCAGGTTGAACACTGAAGCTTTCTTT
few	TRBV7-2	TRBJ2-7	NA	CASSLEVSAYEQYF	TGTGCCAGCAGCTTAGAGGTGTCAGCCTACGAGCAGTACTTC
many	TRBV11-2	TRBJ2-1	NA	CASSLVVLTHKPFF	TGTGCCAGCAGCTTAGTGGTGTTGACTCATAAGCCGTTCTTC
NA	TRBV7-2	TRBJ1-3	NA	CASSLMDFSGNTIYF	TGTGCCAGCAGCTTAATGGACTTCTCTGGAAACACCATATATTTT
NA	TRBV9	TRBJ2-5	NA	CASSGGPDETQYF	TGTGCCAGCAGCGGGGGGCCGGACGAGACCCAGTACTTC
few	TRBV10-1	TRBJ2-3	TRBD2	CASSEAGASDTQYF	TGCGCCAGCAGTGAAGCGGGAGCTTCAGATACGCAGTATTTT
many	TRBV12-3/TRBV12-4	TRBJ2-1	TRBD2	CASKLTSGYNEQFF	TGTGCCAGCAAGTTGACTAGCGGGTACAATGAGCAGTTCTTC
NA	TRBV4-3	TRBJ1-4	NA	CASSQDSVANEKLFF	TGCGCCAGCAGCCAAGATTCGGTAGCTAATGAAAAACTGTTTTTT
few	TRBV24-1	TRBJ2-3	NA	CATSDPSGTDTQYF	TGTGCCACCAGTGATCCGTCGGGAACAGATACGCAGTATTTT
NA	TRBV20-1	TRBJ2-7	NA	CSARRDTSYEQYF	TGCAGTGCCCGGAGGGACACCTCCTACGAGCAGTACTTC
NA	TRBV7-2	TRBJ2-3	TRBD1	CASSFRQGARVDTQYF	TGTGCCAGCAGTTTTAGACAGGGGGCGCGAGTGGATACGCAGTATTTT